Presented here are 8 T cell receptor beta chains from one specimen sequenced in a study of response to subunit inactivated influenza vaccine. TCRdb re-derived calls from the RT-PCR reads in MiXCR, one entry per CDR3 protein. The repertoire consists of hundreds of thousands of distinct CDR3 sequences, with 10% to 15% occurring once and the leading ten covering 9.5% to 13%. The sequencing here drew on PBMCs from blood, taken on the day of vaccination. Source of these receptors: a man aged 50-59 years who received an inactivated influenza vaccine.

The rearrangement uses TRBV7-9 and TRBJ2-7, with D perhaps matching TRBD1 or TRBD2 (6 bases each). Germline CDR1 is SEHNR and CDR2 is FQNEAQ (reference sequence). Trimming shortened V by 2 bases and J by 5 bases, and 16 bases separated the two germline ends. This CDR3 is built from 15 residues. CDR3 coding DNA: TGTGCCAGCAGCTTACAAGGGGGGACCTACCACGAGCAGTACTTC. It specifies CASSLQGGTYHEQYF.

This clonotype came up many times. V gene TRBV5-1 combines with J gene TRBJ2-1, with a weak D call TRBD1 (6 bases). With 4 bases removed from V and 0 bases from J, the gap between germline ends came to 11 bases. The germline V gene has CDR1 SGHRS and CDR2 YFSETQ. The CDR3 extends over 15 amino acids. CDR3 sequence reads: CASSDRDNSYNEQFF. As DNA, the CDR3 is TGCGCCAGCAGCGACCGGGACAACTCCTACAATGAGCAGTTCTTC.

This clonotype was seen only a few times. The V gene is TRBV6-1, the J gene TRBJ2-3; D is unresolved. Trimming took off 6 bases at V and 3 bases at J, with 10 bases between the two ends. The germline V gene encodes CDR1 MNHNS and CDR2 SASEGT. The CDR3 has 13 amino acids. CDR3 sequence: CASSRQTTDTQYF. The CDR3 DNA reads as TGTGCCAGCAGCCGTCAGACAACAGATACGCAGTATTTT.

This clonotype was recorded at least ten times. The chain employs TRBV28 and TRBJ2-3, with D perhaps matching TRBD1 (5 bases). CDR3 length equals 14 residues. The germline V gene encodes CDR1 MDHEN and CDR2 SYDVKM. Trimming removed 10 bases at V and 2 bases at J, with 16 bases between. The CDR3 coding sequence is TGTGCCATCACCCCTCGACAGTCCACAGATACGCAGTATTTT. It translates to CAITPRQSTDTQYF.

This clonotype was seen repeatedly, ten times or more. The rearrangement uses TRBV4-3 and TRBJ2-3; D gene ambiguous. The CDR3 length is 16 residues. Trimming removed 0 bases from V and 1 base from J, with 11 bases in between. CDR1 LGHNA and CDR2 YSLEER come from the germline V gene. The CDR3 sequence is CASSQDLGLGTDTQYF. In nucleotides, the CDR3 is TGCGCCAGCAGCCAAGATTTGGGGTTAGGCACAGATACGCAGTATTTT.

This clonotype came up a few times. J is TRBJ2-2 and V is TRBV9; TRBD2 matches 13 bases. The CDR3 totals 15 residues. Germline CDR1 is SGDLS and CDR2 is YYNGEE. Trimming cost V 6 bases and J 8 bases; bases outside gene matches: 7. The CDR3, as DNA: TGTGCCAGCACCCCGGGACTAGCGGGAATAGGGGAGCTGTTTTTT. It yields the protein CASTPGLAGIGELFF.

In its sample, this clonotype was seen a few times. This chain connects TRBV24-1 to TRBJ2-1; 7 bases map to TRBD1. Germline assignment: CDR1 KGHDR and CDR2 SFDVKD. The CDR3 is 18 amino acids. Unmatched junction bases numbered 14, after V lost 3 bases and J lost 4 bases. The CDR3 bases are TGTGCCACCAGTGATATTAACAGGGGATCCTTAGGATACAATGAGCAGTTCTTC. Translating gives CATSDINRGSLGYNEQFF.

This chain's CDR3 is CASSWTSGGRNNEQFF. CDR3 in DNA: TGCGCCAGCAGCTGGACTAGCGGGGGACGTAACAATGAGCAGTTCTTC. The chain uses TRBV5-1 and TRBJ2-1, with 13 bases identical to TRBD2. The CDR3 covers 16 residues. Germline V gene lookup returns CDR1 SGHRS and CDR2 YFSETQ. The V and J ends lost 3 bases and 5 bases, in that order; junction bases with no gene match: 5.